This entry concerns a single TCR beta chain. The data are from a study of T cell changes during pregnancy in multiple sclerosis. Sequencing was performed with immunoSEQ multiplex PCR; in TCRdb, only in-frame clones are kept and a portion is missing. The table lists about 35,000 clones, roughly 93% of them singletons. The CDR3 consists of 15 residues. V lost 2 bases and J lost 7, with 16 bases in between. Germline CDR1 SGHTA, CDR2 FQGTGA. The TCR sequence derives from a female donor with multiple sclerosis, enrolled in a pregnancy study. The material was CD4+ T cells from peripheral blood mononuclear cells, obtained in the first trimester of pregnancy. The chain employs TRBV7-3 and TRBJ2-3; D may be TRBD2 (6 bases). The CDR3 DNA follows: TGTGCCAGCAGCTTAGGCGGGATCCCTCACCATACGCAGTATTTT. It codes for CASSLGGIPHHTQYF.